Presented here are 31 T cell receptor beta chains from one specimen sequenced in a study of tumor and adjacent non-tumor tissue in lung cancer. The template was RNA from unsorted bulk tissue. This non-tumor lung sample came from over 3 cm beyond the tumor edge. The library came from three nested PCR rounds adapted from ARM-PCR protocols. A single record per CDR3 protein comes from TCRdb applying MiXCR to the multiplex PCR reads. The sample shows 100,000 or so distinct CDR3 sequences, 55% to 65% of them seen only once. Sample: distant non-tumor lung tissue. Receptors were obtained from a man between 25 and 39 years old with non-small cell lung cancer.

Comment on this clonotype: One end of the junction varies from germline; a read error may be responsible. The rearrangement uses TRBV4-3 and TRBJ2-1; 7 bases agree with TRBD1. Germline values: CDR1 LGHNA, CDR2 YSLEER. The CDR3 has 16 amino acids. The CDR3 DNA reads TGCTCCAGCAGCAAAGATAGGGGGCTAGGCCGGAATGAGCAGTTCTTC. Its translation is CSSSKDRGLGRNEQFF.

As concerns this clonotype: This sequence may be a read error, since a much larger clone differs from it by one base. CDR3 sequence: CSARGGGRETHYF. The CDR3 DNA is TGCAGTGCTAGAGGGGGGGGGCGGGAGACCCACTACTTC. J is TRBJ2-5 and V is TRBV20-1; possible D gene TRBD2, 7 bases. The CDR3 sequence is 13 residues long. Germline CDR1 DFQATT, CDR2 SNEGSKA (reference sequence).

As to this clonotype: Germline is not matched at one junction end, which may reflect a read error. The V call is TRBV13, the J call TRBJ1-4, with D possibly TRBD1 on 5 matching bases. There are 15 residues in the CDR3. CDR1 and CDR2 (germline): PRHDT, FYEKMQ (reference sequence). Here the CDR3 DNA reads TGTGCCATCAGCTTACGGGACCGCCTCGAGGAAAAACTGTTTTTT. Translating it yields CAISLRDRLEEKLFF.

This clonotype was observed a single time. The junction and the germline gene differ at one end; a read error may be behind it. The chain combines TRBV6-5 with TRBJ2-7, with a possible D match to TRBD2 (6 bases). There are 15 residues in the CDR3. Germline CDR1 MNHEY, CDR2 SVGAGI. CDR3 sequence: CATSSRGSGDYEQYF. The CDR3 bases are TGTGCCACCAGTTCCCGGGGTAGCGGAGACTACGAGCAGTACTTC.

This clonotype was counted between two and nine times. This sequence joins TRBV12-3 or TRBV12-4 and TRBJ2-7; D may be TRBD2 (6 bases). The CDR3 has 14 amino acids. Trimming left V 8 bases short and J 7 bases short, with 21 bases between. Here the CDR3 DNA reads TGTGCCAGCCAACTAGCAAAGGGCGCAGGGGAGCAGTACTTC. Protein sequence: CASQLAKGAGEQYF.

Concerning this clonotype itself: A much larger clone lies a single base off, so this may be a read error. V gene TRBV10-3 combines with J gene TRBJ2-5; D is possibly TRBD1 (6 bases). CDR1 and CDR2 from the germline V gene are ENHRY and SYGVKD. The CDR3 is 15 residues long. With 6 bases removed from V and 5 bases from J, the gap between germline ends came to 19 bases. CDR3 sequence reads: CAISALASRGETQYF. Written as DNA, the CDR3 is TGTGCCATCAGCGCACTGGCTAGCAGGGGTGAGACCCAGTACTTC.

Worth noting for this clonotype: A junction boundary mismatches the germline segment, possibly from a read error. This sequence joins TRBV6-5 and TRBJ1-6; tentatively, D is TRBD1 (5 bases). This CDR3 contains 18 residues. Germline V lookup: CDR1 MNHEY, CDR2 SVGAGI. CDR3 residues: CASSYGRRPGPWASPLHF. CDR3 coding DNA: TGTGCTAGCAGTTACGGACGTCGGCCGGGACCTTGGGCTTCACCCCTCCACTTT.

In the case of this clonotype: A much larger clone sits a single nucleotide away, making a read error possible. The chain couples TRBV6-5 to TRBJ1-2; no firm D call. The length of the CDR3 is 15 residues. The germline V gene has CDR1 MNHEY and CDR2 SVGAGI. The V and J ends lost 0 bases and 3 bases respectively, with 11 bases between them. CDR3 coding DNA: TGTGCCAGCAGTTACTCGGTCGGGTGGCACTATGGCTACACCTTC. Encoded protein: CASSYSVGWHYGYTF.

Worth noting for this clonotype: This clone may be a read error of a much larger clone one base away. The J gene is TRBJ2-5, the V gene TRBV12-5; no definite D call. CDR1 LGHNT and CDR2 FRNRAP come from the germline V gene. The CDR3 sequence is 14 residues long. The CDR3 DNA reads TGTGCTAGTGCTTTGGCCGAGAGTTGGGAGACCCAGTACTTC. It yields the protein CASALAESWETQYF.

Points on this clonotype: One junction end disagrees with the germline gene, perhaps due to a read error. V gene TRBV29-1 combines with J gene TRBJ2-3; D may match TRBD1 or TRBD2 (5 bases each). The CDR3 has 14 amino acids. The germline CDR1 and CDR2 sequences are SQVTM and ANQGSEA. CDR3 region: CNVDAGTHTDTQYF. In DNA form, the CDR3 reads TGCAACGTTGATGCCGGGACGCACACAGATACGCAGTATTTT.

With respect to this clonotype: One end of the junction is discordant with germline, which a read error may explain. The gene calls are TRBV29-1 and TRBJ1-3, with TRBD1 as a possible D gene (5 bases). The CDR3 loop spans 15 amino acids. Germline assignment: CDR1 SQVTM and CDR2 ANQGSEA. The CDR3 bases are TGCATCGTCCAGGGCTTACCTCCCTCTGAAAACACCATATATTTT. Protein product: CIVQGLPPSENTIYF.

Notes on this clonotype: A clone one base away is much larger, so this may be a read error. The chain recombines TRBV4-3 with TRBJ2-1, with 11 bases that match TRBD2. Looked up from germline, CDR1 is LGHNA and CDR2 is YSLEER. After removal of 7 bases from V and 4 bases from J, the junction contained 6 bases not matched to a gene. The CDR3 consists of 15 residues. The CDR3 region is CASNQTSGDYNEQFF. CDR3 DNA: TGCGCCAGCAACCAGACTAGCGGGGATTACAATGAGCAGTTCTTC.

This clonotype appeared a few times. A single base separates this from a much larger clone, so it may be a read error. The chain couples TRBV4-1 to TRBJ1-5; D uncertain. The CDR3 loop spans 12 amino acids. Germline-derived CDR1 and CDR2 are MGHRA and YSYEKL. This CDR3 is CTSSQDSRTLSF. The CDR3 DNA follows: TGCACCAGCAGCCAAGATTCCCGAACACTCTCTTTT.

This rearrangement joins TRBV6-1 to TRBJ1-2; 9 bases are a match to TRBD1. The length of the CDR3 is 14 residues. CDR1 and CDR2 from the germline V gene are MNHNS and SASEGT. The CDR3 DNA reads TGTGTTAGCTGTGAAGTACAGGGGGCTTATGGCTACACCTTC. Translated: CVSCEVQGAYGYTF.

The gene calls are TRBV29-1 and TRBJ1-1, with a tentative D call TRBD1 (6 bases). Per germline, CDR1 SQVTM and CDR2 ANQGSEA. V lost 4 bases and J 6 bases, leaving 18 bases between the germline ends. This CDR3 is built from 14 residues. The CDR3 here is CSVAPGTRLPEAFF. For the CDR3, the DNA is TGCAGCGTTGCTCCGGGGACAAGGCTGCCTGAAGCTTTCTTT.

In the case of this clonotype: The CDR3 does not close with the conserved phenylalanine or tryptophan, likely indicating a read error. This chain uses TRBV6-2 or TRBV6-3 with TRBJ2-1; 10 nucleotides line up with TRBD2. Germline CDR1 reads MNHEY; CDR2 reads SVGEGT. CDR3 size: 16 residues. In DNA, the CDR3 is TGTGACAGCAAACCACCGGGACTAGCGAGTTACAATGAGCAGTTCTAC. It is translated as CDSKPPGLASYNEQFY.

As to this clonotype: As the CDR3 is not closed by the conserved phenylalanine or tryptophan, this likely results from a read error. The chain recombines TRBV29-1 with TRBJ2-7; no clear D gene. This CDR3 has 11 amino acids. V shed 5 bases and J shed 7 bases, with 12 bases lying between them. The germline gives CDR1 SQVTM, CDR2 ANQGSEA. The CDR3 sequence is CSVRSSGEQYL. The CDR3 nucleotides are TGCAGCGTTCGCAGTTCCGGTGAGCAGTACCTC.

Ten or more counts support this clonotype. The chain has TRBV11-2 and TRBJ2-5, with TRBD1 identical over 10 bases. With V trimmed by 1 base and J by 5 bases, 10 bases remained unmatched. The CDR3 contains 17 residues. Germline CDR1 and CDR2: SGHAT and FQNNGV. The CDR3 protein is CASSLASLGTGDETQYF. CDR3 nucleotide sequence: TGTGCCAGCAGCTTAGCTAGCCTCGGGACAGGGGACGAGACCCAGTACTTC.

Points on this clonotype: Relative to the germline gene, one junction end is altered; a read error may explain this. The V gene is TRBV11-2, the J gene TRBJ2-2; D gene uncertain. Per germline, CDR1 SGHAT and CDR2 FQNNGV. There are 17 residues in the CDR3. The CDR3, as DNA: TGTGCCAGCAACTTAGGTATTCGGGCAGACAACACCGGGGAGCTGTTTTTT. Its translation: CASNLGIRADNTGELFF.

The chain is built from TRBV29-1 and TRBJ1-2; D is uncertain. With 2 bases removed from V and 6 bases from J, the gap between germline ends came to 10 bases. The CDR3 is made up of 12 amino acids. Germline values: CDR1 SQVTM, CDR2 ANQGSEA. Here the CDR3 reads CSVESPGDGYTF. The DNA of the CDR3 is TGCAGCGTTGAAAGCCCCGGGGATGGCTACACCTTC. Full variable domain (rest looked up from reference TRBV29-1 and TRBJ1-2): SAVISQKPSRDICQRGTSLTIQCQVDSQVTMMFWYRQQPGQSLTLIATANQGSEATYESGFVIDKFPISRPNLTFSTLTVSNMSPEDSSIYLCSVESPGDGYTFGSGTRLTVV.

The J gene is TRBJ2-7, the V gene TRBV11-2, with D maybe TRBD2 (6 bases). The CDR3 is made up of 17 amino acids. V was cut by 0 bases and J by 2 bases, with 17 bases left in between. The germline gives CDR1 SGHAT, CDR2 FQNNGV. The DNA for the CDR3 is TGTGCCAGCAGCTTAGAGCGGGGACTTCTCATACCCTACGAGCAGTACTTC. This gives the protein CASSLERGLLIPYEQYF.

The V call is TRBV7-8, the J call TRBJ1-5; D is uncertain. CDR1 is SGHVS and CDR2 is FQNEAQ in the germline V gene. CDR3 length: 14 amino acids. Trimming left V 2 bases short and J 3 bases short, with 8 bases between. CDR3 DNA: TGTGCCAGCAGCTTAACCACGGACAATCAGCCCCAGCATTTT. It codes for CASSLTTDNQPQHF.

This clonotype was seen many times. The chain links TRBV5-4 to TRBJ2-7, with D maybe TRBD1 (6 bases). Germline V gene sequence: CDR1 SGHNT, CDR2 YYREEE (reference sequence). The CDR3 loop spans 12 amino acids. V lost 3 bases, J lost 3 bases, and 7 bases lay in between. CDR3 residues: CASSSDSYEQYF. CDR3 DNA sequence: TGTGCCAGCAGCTCGGACAGCTACGAGCAGTACTTC.

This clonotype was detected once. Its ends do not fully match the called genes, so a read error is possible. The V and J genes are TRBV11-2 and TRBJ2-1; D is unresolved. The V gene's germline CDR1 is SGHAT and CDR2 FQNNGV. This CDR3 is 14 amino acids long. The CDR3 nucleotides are TGTGCCAGCACCTCCAGAGCAGGTAGTAATGTGCAGTTCTTC. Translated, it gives CASTSRAGSNVQFF.

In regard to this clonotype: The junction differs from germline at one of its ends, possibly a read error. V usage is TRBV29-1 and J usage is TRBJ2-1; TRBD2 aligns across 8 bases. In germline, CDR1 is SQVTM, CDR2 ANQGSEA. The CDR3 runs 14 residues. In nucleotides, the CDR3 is TGCAGCGCTGAAGACAGCGGGGGATGGTATGAGCAATTCTTC. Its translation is CSAEDSGGWYEQFF.

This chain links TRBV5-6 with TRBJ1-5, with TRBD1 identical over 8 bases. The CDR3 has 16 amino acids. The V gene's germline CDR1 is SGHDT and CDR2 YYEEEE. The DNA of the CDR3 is TGTATCAGCAGCACCGGAGACAGGGGAAACAATCAGCCCCAGCATTTT. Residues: CISSTGDRGNNQPQHF. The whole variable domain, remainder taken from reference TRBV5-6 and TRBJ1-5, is DAGVTQSPTHLIKTRGQQVTLRCSPKSGHDTVSWYQQALGQGPQFIFQYYEEEERQRGNFPDRFSGHQFPNYSSELNVNALLLGDSALYLCISSTGDRGNNQPQHFGDGTRLSIL.

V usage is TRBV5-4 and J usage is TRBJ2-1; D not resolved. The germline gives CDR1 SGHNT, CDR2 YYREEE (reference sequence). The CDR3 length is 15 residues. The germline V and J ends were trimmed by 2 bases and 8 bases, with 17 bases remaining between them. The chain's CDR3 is CASSFSEISRHEQFF. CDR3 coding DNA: TGTGCCAGCAGCTTTTCCGAGATTAGTAGACATGAGCAGTTCTTC.

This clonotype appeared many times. This CDR3 is CASRPSSGSYNEQFF. The CDR3 DNA follows: TGTGCCAGCAGACCTTCTAGCGGGAGCTACAATGAGCAGTTCTTC. The chain is built from TRBV6-6 and TRBJ2-1, with 10 nucleotides matching TRBD2. Germline loops: CDR1 MNHNY, CDR2 SVGAGI (reference sequence). V lost 6 bases and J lost 3; bases outside the gene matches: 5. This CDR3 has 15 amino acids.

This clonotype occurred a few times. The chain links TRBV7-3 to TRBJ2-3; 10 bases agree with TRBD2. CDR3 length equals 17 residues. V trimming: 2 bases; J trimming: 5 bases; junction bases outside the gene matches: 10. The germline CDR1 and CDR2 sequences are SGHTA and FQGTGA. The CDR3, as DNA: TGTGCCAGCAGCTTATACCCCAGCGGGAGGGCCGGAGATACGCAGTATTTT. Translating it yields CASSLYPSGRAGDTQYF.

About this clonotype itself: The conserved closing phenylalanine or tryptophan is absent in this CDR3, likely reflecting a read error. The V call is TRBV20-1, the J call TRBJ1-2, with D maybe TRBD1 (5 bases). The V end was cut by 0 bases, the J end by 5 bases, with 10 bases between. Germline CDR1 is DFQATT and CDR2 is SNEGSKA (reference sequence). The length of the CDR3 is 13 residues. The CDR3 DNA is TGCAGTGCTAGAGACAGGGCTGCATATGGCTACACCTCC. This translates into CSARDRAAYGYTS.

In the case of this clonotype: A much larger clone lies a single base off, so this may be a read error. The CDR3 DNA reads TGTGCCAGCGGCCATCTAGGACTAGCGGGGCCTTACGAGCAGTACTTC. Its protein product is CASGHLGLAGPYEQYF. This chain links TRBV6-2 or TRBV6-3 with TRBJ2-7; 12 bases align to TRBD2. The V gene's germline CDR1 is MNHEY and CDR2 SVGEGT. The CDR3 consists of 16 residues. V shed 8 bases, J shed 4 bases, and the junction held 12 bases outside the gene matches.